This T cell receptor beta chain came from a study of blood T cell repertoires in COVID-19. For the study at large: Acute-phase and convalescent COVID-19 samples originated in the United States, Italy and Spain. Sample material is recorded as cDNA or gDNA derived from T cells, B-cell-depleted T cells, or PBMCs.

Original methodology: Nucleated cell number was recorded as an estimate derived from reference gene primer amplification. TCRdb's copy holds only in-frame clones and misses some; the assay was immunoSEQ multiplex PCR. The V and J calls and clone size come from that table; D and trimming were worked out from the DNA. This sample has 200,000 to 250,000 clones, with about 80% found just once. With V trimmed by 5 bases and J by 5 bases, 8 bases remained unmatched. Germline lookup yields CDR1 LGHDT and CDR2 YNNKEL (reference sequence). This CDR3 comprises 15 residues. The rearrangement uses TRBV3-1 (or the pseudogene TRBV3-2) and TRBJ1-2, with 10 bases aligning to TRBD1. The sample consisted of peripheral blood. The sequence derives from an older woman with acute or convalescent COVID-19. Here the CDR3 DNA reads TGTGCCAGCAGCACACAGACAGGGGGCGGGTATGGCTACACCTTC. Translation: CASSTQTGGGYGYTF.